These 13 T cell receptor beta chains were all obtained from the same sample, sequenced in a study of T cell changes during pregnancy in multiple sclerosis. Using immunoSEQ multiplex PCR, the repertoire was profiled, and TCRdb retains in-frame clones only, with some absent. Of about 40,000 clones in the sample, about 89% were seen once. The starting material was CD4+ T cells from peripheral blood mononuclear cells, obtained in the third trimester of pregnancy. The receptors originated from a female donor in good health, enrolled as a control in a pregnancy study.

The rearrangement joins TRBV6-5 to TRBJ2-7, with a tentative D call TRBD1 (5 bases). V lost 5 bases and J lost 0, with 8 bases in between. This CDR3 has 13 amino acids. Per germline, CDR1 MNHEY and CDR2 SVGAGI. The CDR3 is CASSRGSSYEQYF. CDR3 sequence (DNA): TGTGCCAGCAGTAGGGGAAGCTCCTACGAGCAGTACTTC.

V gene TRBV7-9 combines with J gene TRBJ1-2, with no clear D. V lost 1 base and J 7 bases, leaving 10 bases between the germline ends. Germline CDR1 SEHNR, CDR2 FQNEAQ (reference sequence). This CDR3 has 13 amino acids. CDR3 in amino acids: CASSLELTFGYTF. CDR3 nucleotides: TGTGCCAGCAGCTTAGAGCTTACCTTTGGCTACACCTTC.

The chain combines TRBV7-3 with TRBJ2-2, with 12 bases that match TRBD2. CDR1 is SGHTA, CDR2 FQGTGA, per germline. Losses at the gene ends were 4 bases for V and 4 bases for J; bases not matched to a gene: 10. The CDR3 length is 18 residues. The CDR3 DNA is TGTGCCAGCAGCTCCCCACTTGGGGGACTAGCGGGCACCGGGGAGCTGTTTTTT. Its translation: CASSSPLGGLAGTGELFF.

CDR3 sequence: CASSFTGTGEQYF. CDR3 DNA: TGTGCCAGCAGCTTTACAGGGACGGGAGAGCAGTACTTC. J is TRBJ2-7 and V is TRBV6-5, with D maybe TRBD1 (6 bases). The germline V gene encodes CDR1 MNHEY and CDR2 SVGAGI. This CDR3 has 13 residues. V was cut by 6 bases and J by 7 bases, with 16 bases left in between.

This sequence joins TRBV28 and TRBJ2-7; no clear D. Germline loops: CDR1 MDHEN, CDR2 SYDVKM. CDR3 size: 12 residues. V gave up 3 bases and J gave up 6 bases, with 9 bases separating them. The CDR3 here is CASSLERREQYF. As DNA, the CDR3 is TGTGCCAGCAGTTTGGAGAGGCGCGAGCAGTACTTC.

This chain links TRBV28 with TRBJ1-5; D gene ambiguous. V was trimmed by 3 bases and J by 6 bases, leaving 15 bases between them. There are 15 residues in the CDR3. Per the germline V gene, CDR1 is MDHEN and CDR2 is SYDVKM. CDR3 coding DNA: TGTGCCAGCAGTTTCCAACCGTGGCGGAGTCAGCCCCAGCATTTT. It translates to CASSFQPWRSQPQHF. The variable domain in full, with the rest retrieved from reference TRBV28 and TRBJ1-5, is DVKVTQSSRYLVKRTGEKVFLECVQDMDHENMFWYRQDPGLGLRLIYFSYDVKMKEKGDIPEGYSVSREKKERFSLILESASTNQTSMYLCASSFQPWRSQPQHFGDGTRLSIL.

V and J are TRBV18 and TRBJ2-1; D ambiguous. This CDR3 has 16 residues. Germline CDR1 reads KGHSH; CDR2 reads LQKENI. V lost 2 bases and J lost 3, with 14 bases in between. The CDR3 sequence: CASSPMARPSYNEQFF. The CDR3, as DNA: TGTGCCAGCTCACCAATGGCCCGACCTAGCTACAATGAGCAGTTCTTC.

The V and J genes are TRBV6-1 and TRBJ1-2; unclear D gene. The CDR3 contains 11 residues. The germline V gene has CDR1 MNHNS and CDR2 SASEGT. Trimming removed 5 bases from V and 5 bases from J, with 6 bases in between. CDR3 nucleotides: TGTGCCAGCAGTCCCCAGTATGGCTACACCTTC. Protein: CASSPQYGYTF.

The chain links TRBV10-1 to TRBJ1-4; D is possibly TRBD1 (6 bases). This CDR3 is 14 amino acids long. CDR1 and CDR2 from the germline V gene are WNHNN and SYGVQD (reference sequence). The ends were cut back, 7 bases at V and 6 bases at J, with 15 bases in the middle. CDR3 loop: CASTEGGDDEKLFF. The DNA for the CDR3 is TGCGCCAGCACAGAGGGGGGGGATGATGAAAAACTGTTTTTT.

The rearrangement links TRBV28 to TRBJ2-3; 9 bases are shared with TRBD2. CDR3 length: 16 residues. The germline V gene has CDR1 MDHEN and CDR2 SYDVKM. V shed 2 bases, J shed 2 bases, and the junction held 5 bases outside the gene matches. This CDR3 is CASSLPPGLATDTQYF. Written as DNA, the CDR3 is TGTGCCAGCAGTTTACCTCCGGGACTAGCCACAGATACGCAGTATTTT.

This clone was picked up one time. The V call is TRBV4-3, the J call TRBJ2-2, with 7 bases matching TRBD2. The germline CDR1 and CDR2 sequences are LGHNA and YSLEER. The ends lost 5 bases at V and 5 bases at J; junction bases unmatched: 14. The CDR3 extends over 17 amino acids. CDR3 in amino acids: CASSGPAGRVGTGELFF. The CDR3 DNA sequence: TGCGCCAGCAGCGGGCCAGCGGGACGGGTCGGGACCGGGGAGCTGTTTTTT.

The rearrangement links TRBV28 to TRBJ1-4; 10 nucleotides match TRBD1. The V and J ends lost 2 bases and 6 bases, in that order; junction bases with no gene match: 3. The CDR3 has 15 amino acids. Germline CDR1 MDHEN, CDR2 SYDVKM. For the CDR3, the DNA is TGTGCCAGCAGTTTAGGGGGACAGGGGCATGAAAAACTGTTTTTT. As protein: CASSLGGQGHEKLFF.

The chain uses TRBV7-2 and TRBJ2-3; TRBD2 aligns across 8 bases. The CDR3 has 16 residues. The V and J ends lost 3 bases and 2 bases, in that order; junction bases with no gene match: 7. Germline values: CDR1 SGHTA, CDR2 FQGNSA. In DNA form, the CDR3 reads TGTGCCAGCAGCTTGGGGCGCGGGGGGACCACAGATACGCAGTATTTT. It is translated as CASSLGRGGTTDTQYF. The full variable domain, completed using reference TRBV7-2 and TRBJ2-3, is GAGVSQSPSNKVTEKGKDVELRCDPISGHTALYWYRQSLGQGLEFLIYFQGNSAPDKSGLPSDRFSAERTGGSVSTLTIQRTQQEDSAVYLCASSLGRGGTTDTQYFGPGTRLTVL.